This entry features one T cell receptor beta chain sequence. What it recognizes is unknown. This sample is part of a study of cytomegalovirus exposure and HLA in healthy donors. Overall study context: The 120 or so validation repertoires used the same platform as the 550 to 750 first-cohort repertoires, a later analysis reported. Overall study findings and caveats: Reports credit the classifier with highly specific, highly sensitive diagnosis of cytomegalovirus status. Rarity held for most TCR sequences, but there were some public TCRs that occurred in many donors.

Repertoires were generated with immunoSEQ multiplex PCR, while TCRdb's copy carries only in-frame clones and drops some. Altogether 55,000 to 80,000 clones are present, roughly 95% being singletons, with the ten largest covering approximately 3.4%. The CDR3 has 15 amino acids. CDR1 and CDR2 (germline): SGDLS, YYNGEE. V was shortened by 3 bases and J by 4 bases, with 16 bases between the two germline ends. The TCR was taken from a man younger than 30 in good health and CMV-seronegative. The sample was PBMCs. The chain combines TRBV9 with TRBJ1-1; tentative D call: TRBD1 (6 bases). The CDR3 protein is CASSATGNLVTEAFF. The DNA of the CDR3 is TGTGCCAGCAGCGCCACAGGGAATTTGGTCACTGAAGCTTTCTTT. The full variable domain, completed using reference TRBV9 and TRBJ1-1, is DSGVTQTPKHLITATGQRVTLRCSPRSGDLSVYWYQQSLDQGLQFLIQYYNGEERAKGNILERFSAQQFPDLHSELNLSSLELGDSALYFCASSATGNLVTEAFFGQGTRLTVV.